This record looks at one TCR beta chain sequence and its context. There is no known antigen for this receptor. No base-level quality is on record; no much larger clone is a single base apart. Per the germline V gene, SGHDT is the CDR1 and YYEEEE is the CDR2. The germline V and J ends show losses of 2 bases and 5 bases respectively, and no gene match explains 5 bases of the junction. The CDR3, cysteine through phenylalanine, is 15 amino acids long. The read is trimmed to its CDR3 DNA, 45 bases read in frame from base 1. The sample comes from a study of shared clonotypes between healthy human individuals (dated by TCRdb to about 2020). Turning to the overall study: The cohort included three men and a couple of women between 18 and 49 years of age. For each donor, CD4 naive and CD4 memory were each given three plates, CD8 naive was given two plates, and CD8 memory was given one plate. Blood TCR repertoires of about five healthy adults were deeply sequenced to estimate repertoire size and the extent of clonotype sharing between individuals. To increase sequencing depth and limit assay-specific biases, TCR repertoire library preparation and sequencing were carried out by different laboratories using diverse techniques. Per donor, leukapheresis produced somewhere between about 0.9 and 10 billion PBMCs.

Using the deep immunoSEQ assay, TCR CDR3 regions were amplified from genomic DNA by multiplex PCR. For each cell subset, the extracted genomic DNA was distributed evenly across all wells of several immunoSEQ 96-well plates, and each plate served as one replicate. Each replicate PCR for sorted subsets received about 200 ng genomic DNA, equal to around 32,000 T cell genomes. Purified libraries were quantified with a Qubit 3.0 fluorometer, sized on a Bioanalyzer 2100, and re-quantified with the KAPA Library Quantification kit. Every immunoSEQ 96-well plate was sequenced on a separate single-read 150-cycle Illumina NextSeq 550 flow cell. As for the original processing: Because the immunoSEQ output included only junctional sequences and no quality scores, the filtering could not be the same as the filtering used for full-length reads. Sequences were annotated with PyIR, a Python wrapper for IgBLAST v1.9, using IMGT germline references to assign V/J genes and CDR3. Reads with weak V/J assignments (E-value above 1e-6), missing CDR3, stop codons, out-of-frame junctions, or ambiguous translated residues were removed. A V3J clonotype was defined by an identical inferred V gene, J gene, and CDR3 amino acid sequence. Percentage overlap between repertoires was computed as shared unique clonotypes divided by the size of the smaller repertoire. Repertoire richness was assessed with RTK rarefaction, the Chao1 estimator, and Recon v2.1 estimates of unobserved clonotypes. For all TCRbeta clonotypes obtained by the gDNA method from four donors, generation probabilities were computed with OLGA. The clones in this table, taken by TCRdb from immuneACCESS, are in-frame only. Not every clone is retained; where verified, under half of the shortfall comes from an unresolved V gene, and the cause of the rest is unknown. Clone size and V and J calls were adopted from that table, with D and trimming inferred from the DNA. The sample profile shows under 700,000 clones; 85% to 95% of them were found once. Over 0.095% of the sample goes to the ten largest clones.

Broader findings and caveats from the paper: Because the study included only a small number of donors, the genetic and exposure-history diversity represented was limited. Based on pairwise subsampling, the degree of clonotype sharing among donors was expected to be affected by sequencing depth. Estimated clonotype richness was generally larger for naive than for memory subsets. Sharing across several donors was observed for about 5% of naive CD4, around 3.5% of naive CD8, 2% to 2.5% of memory CD4, and about 0.4% of memory CD8 clonotypes. Rarefaction of sorted-subset datasets indicated incomplete sequencing despite the large sequencing depth. Sampling was limited to blood, and TCR repertoires in tissue likely differ from TCR repertoires in blood. Compared with non-shared clonotypes, the clonotypes found in all four sorted-subset donors had higher generation probabilities.

CD8 naive samples consisted of CD45RO-negative cells that were positively selected for CCR7, yielding a CD45RA+CCR7+ population without TemRA cells. Healthy HIV-negative adults with no recently reported acute infections or vaccinations were included as donors. All donors were Caucasian adults living in Nashville, Tennessee, USA. After blood collection by leukapheresis, PBMCs were isolated using Ficoll-Histopaque density gradient centrifugation and then cryopreserved in the vapor phase of liquid nitrogen. Analytical flow cytometry was used to check the purity and quantity of every magnetically sorted T cell population. Genomic DNA was isolated from every sorted fraction and measured by UV absorbance on a Nanodrop 2000c.

The specimen was naive CD8+ T cells sorted from blood. Interpreted using the paper, the cell subset or site label stands for: CD45RA+CCR7+. The TCR was taken from a woman younger than 45 in good health. The sequence is built from TRBV5-6 and TRBJ2-1, and 9 junction bases match TRBD2. The CDR3 reads CASSFSLAGNNEQFF. The bases read TGTGCCAGCAGCTTTAGCCTAGCGGGAAACAATGAGCAGTTCTTC.